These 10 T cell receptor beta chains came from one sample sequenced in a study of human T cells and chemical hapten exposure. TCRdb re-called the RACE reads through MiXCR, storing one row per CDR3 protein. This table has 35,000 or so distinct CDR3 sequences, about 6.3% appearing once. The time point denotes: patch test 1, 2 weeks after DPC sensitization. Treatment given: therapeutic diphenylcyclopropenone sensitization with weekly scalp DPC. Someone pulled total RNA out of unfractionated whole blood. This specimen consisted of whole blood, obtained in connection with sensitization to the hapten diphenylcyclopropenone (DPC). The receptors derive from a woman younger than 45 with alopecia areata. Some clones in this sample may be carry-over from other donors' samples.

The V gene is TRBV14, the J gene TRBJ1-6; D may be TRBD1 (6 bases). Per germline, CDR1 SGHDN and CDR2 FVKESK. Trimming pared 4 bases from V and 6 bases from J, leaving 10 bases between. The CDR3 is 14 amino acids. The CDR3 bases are TGTGCCAGCAGCCTCAGGGGCGGTAATTCACCCCTCCACTTT. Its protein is CASSLRGGNSPLHF.

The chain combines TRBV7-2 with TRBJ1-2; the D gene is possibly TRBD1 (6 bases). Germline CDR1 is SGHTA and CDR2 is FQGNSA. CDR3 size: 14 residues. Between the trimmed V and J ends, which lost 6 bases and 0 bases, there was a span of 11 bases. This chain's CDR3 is CASRWTATNYGYTF. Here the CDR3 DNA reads TGTGCCAGCAGGTGGACAGCGACTAACTATGGCTACACCTTC. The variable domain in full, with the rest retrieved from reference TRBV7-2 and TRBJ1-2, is GAGVSQSPSNKVTEKGKDVELRCDPISGHTALYWYRQSLGQGLEFLIYFQGNSAPDKSGLPSDRFSAERTGGSVSTLTIQRTQQEDSAVYLCASRWTATNYGYTFGSGTRLTVV.

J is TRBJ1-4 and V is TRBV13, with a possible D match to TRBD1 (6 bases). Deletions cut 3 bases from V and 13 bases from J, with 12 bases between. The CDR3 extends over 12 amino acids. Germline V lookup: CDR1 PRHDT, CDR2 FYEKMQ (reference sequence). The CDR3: CASSFRGQGLFF. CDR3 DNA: TGTGCCAGCAGCTTTCGGGGGCAGGGACTGTTTTTT.

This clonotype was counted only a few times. CDR3 coding DNA: TGCAGTGCCGAGACTCAGGATCCAACGCACTACGAGCAGTACTTC. Protein product: CSAETQDPTHYEQYF. V is TRBV20-1 and J is TRBJ2-7; D unclear. Germline CDR1 reads DFQATT; CDR2 reads SNEGSKA (reference sequence). The CDR3 spans 15 residues. Deletions cut 6 bases from V and 3 bases from J, with 21 bases between.

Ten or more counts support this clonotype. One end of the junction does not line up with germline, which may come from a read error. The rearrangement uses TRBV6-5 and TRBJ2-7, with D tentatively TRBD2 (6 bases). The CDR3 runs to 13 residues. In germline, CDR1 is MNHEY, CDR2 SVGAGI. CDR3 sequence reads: CASSPGPGVPGNF. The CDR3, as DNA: TGTGCCAGCAGCCCCGGTCCGGGGGTCCCAGGGAACTTC.

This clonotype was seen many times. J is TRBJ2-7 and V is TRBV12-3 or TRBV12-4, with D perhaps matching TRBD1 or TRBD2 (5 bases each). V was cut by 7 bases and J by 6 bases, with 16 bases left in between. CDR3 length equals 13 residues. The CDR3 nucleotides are TGTGCCAGCACCCTGGTAGCTGGGGGCGAGCAGTACTTC. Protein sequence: CASTLVAGGEQYF.

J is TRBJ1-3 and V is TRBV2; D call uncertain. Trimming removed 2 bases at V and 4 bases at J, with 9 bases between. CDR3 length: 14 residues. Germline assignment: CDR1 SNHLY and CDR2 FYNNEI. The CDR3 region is CASSELRTGNTIYF. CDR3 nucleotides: TGTGCCAGCAGTGAATTAAGGACCGGAAACACCATATATTTT. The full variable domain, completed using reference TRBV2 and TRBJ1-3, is EPEVTQTPSHQVTQMGQEVILRCVPISNHLYFYWYRQILGQKVEFLVSFYNNEISEKSEIFDDQFSVERPDGSNFTLKIRSTKLEDSAMYFCASSELRTGNTIYFGEGSWLTVV.

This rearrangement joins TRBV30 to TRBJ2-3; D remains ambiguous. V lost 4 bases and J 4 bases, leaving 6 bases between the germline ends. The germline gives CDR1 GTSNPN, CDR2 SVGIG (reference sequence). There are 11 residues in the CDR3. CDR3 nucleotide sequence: TGTGCCTGGACCAATCCAGATACGCAGTATTTT. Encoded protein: CAWTNPDTQYF.

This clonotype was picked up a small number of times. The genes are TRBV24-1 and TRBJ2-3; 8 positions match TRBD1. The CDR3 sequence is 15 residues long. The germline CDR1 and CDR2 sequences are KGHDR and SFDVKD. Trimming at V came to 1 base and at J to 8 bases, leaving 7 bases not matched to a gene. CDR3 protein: CATSDFPTDRGTQYF. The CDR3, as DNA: TGTGCCACCAGTGATTTCCCCACTGACAGGGGTACGCAGTATTTT.

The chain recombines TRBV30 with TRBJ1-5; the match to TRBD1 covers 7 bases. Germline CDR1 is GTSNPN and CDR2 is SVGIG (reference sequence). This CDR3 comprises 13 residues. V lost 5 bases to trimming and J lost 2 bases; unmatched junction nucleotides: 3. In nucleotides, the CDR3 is TGTGCCTGGGCCGACAGGGGCAATCAGCCCCAGCATTTT. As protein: CAWADRGNQPQHF. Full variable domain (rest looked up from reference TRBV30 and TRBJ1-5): SQTIHQWPATLVQPVGSPLSLECTVEGTSNPNLYWYRQAAGRGLQLLFYSVGIGQISSEVPQNLSASRPQDRQFILSSKKLLLSDSGFYLCAWADRGNQPQHFGDGTRLSIL.